This paragraph covers one TCR beta chain sequence. The data were obtained in a study of T cell changes during pregnancy in multiple sclerosis. The protocol was immunoSEQ multiplex PCR, while the TCRdb copy is restricted to in-frame clones and leaves out a portion. The table records tens of thousands of clones, approximately 92% of them present only once. The CDR3 runs 18 residues. With 7 bases clipped from V and 3 bases from J, the junction kept 15 bases outside the gene matches. CDR1 is MNHEY, CDR2 SMNVEV, per germline (reference sequence). The sequencing here drew on CD4+ T cells from peripheral blood mononuclear cells, taken in the third trimester of pregnancy. This rearrangement joins TRBV27 to TRBJ2-2; 9 positions match TRBD1. The clonotype originates from a female donor with multiple sclerosis, enrolled in a pregnancy study. CDR3 sequence reads: CASTHRLTGGADTGELFF. For the CDR3, the DNA is TGTGCCAGCACTCATCGGCTCACAGGGGGCGCGGACACCGGGGAGCTGTTTTTT.